The 15 T cell receptor beta chains in this list originate from one sample, sequenced in a study of CD8 T cells in Susac syndrome. Random hexamers were used to reverse transcribe the RNA input (roughly 0.5 to 1 ug). TCRdb reprocessed the immunoSEQ multiplex PCR reads via MiXCR and lists one record per CDR3 protein. The sample holds under 350,000 distinct CDR3 sequences, 92% seen once. The sample consisted of CD4+ T cells from PBMCs. Every receptor here comes from a human donor with multiple sclerosis.

This chain joins TRBV19 and TRBJ1-1; D is undetermined. The CDR3 loop spans 14 amino acids. The germline V gene encodes CDR1 LNHDA and CDR2 SQIVND (reference sequence). The V end was cut by 4 bases, the J end by 4 bases, with 13 bases between. In nucleotides, the CDR3 is TGTGCCAGTAGTAACGGCGGCTCGCGCACTGAAGCTTTCTTT. It is translated as CASSNGGSRTEAFF. Variable domain in full (rest from reference TRBV19 and TRBJ1-1): DGGITQSPKYLFRKEGQNVTLSCEQNLNHDAMYWYRQDPGQGLRLIYYSQIVNDFQKGDIAEGYSVSREKKESFPLTVTSAQKNPTAFYLCASSNGGSRTEAFFGQGTRLTVV.

This chain joins TRBV30 and TRBJ2-4, with 10 bases lining up with TRBD1. In germline, CDR1 is GTSNPN, CDR2 SVGIG (reference sequence). Losses at the gene ends were 4 bases for V and 6 bases for J; bases not matched to a gene: 3. This CDR3 is 13 amino acids long. The CDR3, as DNA: TGTGCCTGGAACCGGGACAGGGGAAACATTCAGTACTTC. Translated, it gives CAWNRDRGNIQYF.

This rearrangement joins TRBV7-8 to TRBJ2-7; TRBD1 aligns across 12 bases. Unmatched junction bases numbered 13, after V lost 4 bases and J lost 0 bases. Germline CDR1 reads SGHVS; CDR2 reads FQNEAQ. The CDR3 is 19 residues long. The CDR3 here is CASSSNLGQGARGSYEQYF. The CDR3 DNA reads TGTGCCAGCAGCTCAAACCTGGGACAGGGGGCGCGCGGCTCCTACGAGCAGTACTTC.

This clonotype appeared once. The rearrangement uses TRBV19 and TRBJ1-2; D possibly corresponds to TRBD1 (5 bases). The CDR3 runs 13 residues. Germline values: CDR1 LNHDA, CDR2 SQIVND (reference sequence). Trimming removed 3 bases from V and 8 bases from J, with 13 bases in between. In DNA, the CDR3 is TGTGCCAGTAGTATTGCAGGGCTGGAAGGCTACACCTTC. Translation gives CASSIAGLEGYTF. Complete variable domain (other parts from reference TRBV19 and TRBJ1-2): DGGITQSPKYLFRKEGQNVTLSCEQNLNHDAMYWYRQDPGQGLRLIYYSQIVNDFQKGDIAEGYSVSREKKESFPLTVTSAQKNPTAFYLCASSIAGLEGYTFGSGTRLTVV.

The rearrangement uses TRBV11-2 and TRBJ2-7; 12 nucleotides align to TRBD2. The J segment lost 5 bases and the V segment lost 5 bases, leaving 22 bases of the junction unmatched. This CDR3 has 20 residues. The germline CDR1 and CDR2 sequences are SGHAT and FQNNGV. CDR3 DNA sequence: TGTGCCAGCAGCACGATAATGGGGGTACGGCTAGCGGGGGGGCTGCACGAGCAGTACTTC. Its protein product is CASSTIMGVRLAGGLHEQYF.

The DNA for the CDR3 is TGTGCCAGCAGGGGTTCCCGGGACGTAAGCTCCTACAATGAGCAGTTCTTC. Encoded protein: CASRGSRDVSSYNEQFF. The chain couples TRBV6-1 to TRBJ2-1, with D perhaps TRBD1 or TRBD2 (5 bases each). In germline, CDR1 is MNHNS, CDR2 SASEGT. V was pared by 6 bases and J by 0 bases, with 18 bases between. The CDR3 covers 17 residues.

The chain couples TRBV7-8 to TRBJ2-2, with D perhaps TRBD1 or TRBD2 (5 bases each). Germline values: CDR1 SGHVS, CDR2 FQNEAQ. Trimming cost V 4 bases and J 3 bases, with 12 bases left between them. The CDR3 is 15 residues long. The CDR3 spells CASSSPGSDTGELFF. The CDR3, as DNA: TGTGCCAGCAGCTCCCCAGGGAGTGACACCGGGGAGCTGTTTTTT.

The chain has TRBV7-2 and TRBJ2-7, with D perhaps matching TRBD2 (6 bases). Trimming shortened V by 5 bases and J by 3 bases, and 14 bases separated the two germline ends. The CDR3 sequence is 14 residues long. The germline gives CDR1 SGHTA, CDR2 FQGNSA. The CDR3 reads CASSPPGAFYEQYF. CDR3 sequence (DNA): TGTGCCAGCAGCCCCCCGGGAGCCTTCTACGAGCAGTACTTC.

The gene calls are TRBV2 and TRBJ2-2, with D maybe TRBD2 (7 bases). The CDR3 consists of 16 residues. Trimming stripped 4 bases from V and 0 bases from J, with 12 bases between. Germline V gene data show CDR1 as SNHLY and CDR2 as FYNNEI. CDR3 region: CASSVGGGSNTGELFF. CDR3 DNA sequence: TGTGCCAGCAGTGTTGGGGGGGGCTCGAACACCGGGGAGCTGTTTTTT.

The V call is TRBV4-2, the J call TRBJ2-3; D remains unclear. The CDR3 consists of 15 residues. The V gene lost 0 bases and the J gene lost 2 bases, with 9 bases spanning the gap. CDR1 LGHNA and CDR2 YNFKEQ come from the germline V gene. The CDR3 bases are TGTGCCAGCAGCCAAGATCGAAGGACCACAGATACGCAGTATTTT. Residues: CASSQDRRTTDTQYF.

V is TRBV12-3 or TRBV12-4 and J is TRBJ2-2; D might be TRBD1 (5 bases). V was pared by 3 bases and J by 2 bases, with 10 bases between. The CDR3 is made up of 15 amino acids. This chain's CDR3 is CASSFGTGNTGELFF. In DNA form, the CDR3 reads TGTGCCAGCAGTTTTGGTACAGGCAACACCGGGGAGCTGTTTTTT.

This sequence joins TRBV5-8 and TRBJ1-5; 7 bases fit TRBD1. Germline assignment: CDR1 SGHTS and CDR2 YDEGEE. The CDR3 is 15 residues long. V shed 4 bases, J shed 3 bases, and the junction held 7 bases outside the gene matches. Here the CDR3 reads CASSAGQLINQPQHF. CDR3 in DNA: TGTGCCAGCAGCGCGGGACAGTTGATCAATCAGCCCCAGCATTTT.

The genes are TRBV6-6 and TRBJ1-6; 7 nucleotides line up with TRBD1. Germline CDR1 MNHNY, CDR2 SVGAGI (reference sequence). After removal of 6 bases from V and 8 bases from J, the junction contained 13 bases not matched to a gene. CDR3 length equals 16 residues. The DNA for the CDR3 is TGTGCCAGCAGCCCTGGCAGAGGGGGCGGTGATTCACCCCTCCACTTT. This codes for CASSPGRGGGDSPLHF.

The chain couples TRBV7-3 to TRBJ2-5; no clear D. Per germline, CDR1 SGHTA and CDR2 FQGTGA. Trimming pared 0 bases from V and 5 bases from J, leaving 16 bases between. The CDR3 covers 16 residues. The CDR3 DNA sequence: TGTGCCAGCAGCTTAACTGTCGCGGCTAGGCCGGAGACCCAGTACTTC. Encoded protein: CASSLTVAARPETQYF.

CDR3 sequence reads: CASSLMLGAGYEQYF. CDR3 DNA: TGTGCCAGCAGCCTGATGTTGGGGGCCGGCTACGAGCAGTACTTC. The chain recombines TRBV5-4 with TRBJ2-7; D might be TRBD1 (6 bases). The germline V gene encodes CDR1 SGHNT and CDR2 YYREEE (reference sequence). V dropped 4 bases and J dropped 3 bases, with 17 bases sitting between them. CDR3 length: 15 amino acids. The full variable domain, with the rest looked up from reference TRBV5-4 and TRBJ2-7, is ETGVTQSPTHLIKTRGQQVTLRCSSQSGHNTVSWYQQALGQGPQFIFQYYREEENGRGNFPPRFSGLQFPNYSSELNVNALELDDSALYLCASSLMLGAGYEQYFGPGTRLTVT.